This T cell receptor beta chain emerged from a study of T cells in Graves' hyperthyroidism and ophthalmopathy. Using RNA transcripts as the source, TCR beta CDR3 regions were amplified. First-round RT-PCR targeting the TCR CDR3 was performed with the HTBI primer set. TCRdb re-derived calls from the multiplex PCR reads in MiXCR, one entry per CDR3 protein. Seen here are fewer than 650,000 distinct CDR3 sequences, less than 15% observed once, and the top ten hold over 11%. The ends lost 0 bases at V and 2 bases at J; junction bases unmatched: 8. Looked up from germline, CDR1 is SGHRS and CDR2 is YFSETQ. This CDR3 comprises 18 residues. A few counts support this clonotype.

Material for sequencing was blood. The V gene is TRBV5-1, the J gene TRBJ2-7; 13 bases align to TRBD2. This TCR was sampled from a woman aged 40 to 50 with Graves' hyperthyroidism. The CDR3: CASSLAAGLAGMTYEQYF. CDR3 nucleotides: TGCGCCAGCAGCTTGGCCGCGGGACTAGCGGGGATGACCTACGAGCAGTACTTC.